This TCR beta chain was documented in a study of neoadjuvant nivolumab and ipilimumab in lung cancer. Sequencing was performed with immunoSEQ multiplex PCR; in TCRdb, only in-frame clones are kept and a portion is missing. The sample shows fewer than 40,000 clones, more than 90% of them seen only once. This CDR3 is 16 amino acids long. CDR1 is MDHEN, CDR2 SYDVKM, per germline. The ends lost 5 bases at V and 1 base at J; junction bases unmatched: 5. The sequencing used peripheral blood, collected after neoadjuvant nivolumab, alone or with ipilimumab, at or shortly before surgery. The rearrangement links TRBV28 to TRBJ2-6; 7 nucleotides line up with TRBD1. The clonotype was recovered from an adult with non-small cell lung cancer. CDR3 residues: CASSLARGSGANVLTF. CDR3 bases: TGTGCCAGCAGTCTGGCCAGGGGGTCTGGGGCCAACGTCCTGACTTTC.